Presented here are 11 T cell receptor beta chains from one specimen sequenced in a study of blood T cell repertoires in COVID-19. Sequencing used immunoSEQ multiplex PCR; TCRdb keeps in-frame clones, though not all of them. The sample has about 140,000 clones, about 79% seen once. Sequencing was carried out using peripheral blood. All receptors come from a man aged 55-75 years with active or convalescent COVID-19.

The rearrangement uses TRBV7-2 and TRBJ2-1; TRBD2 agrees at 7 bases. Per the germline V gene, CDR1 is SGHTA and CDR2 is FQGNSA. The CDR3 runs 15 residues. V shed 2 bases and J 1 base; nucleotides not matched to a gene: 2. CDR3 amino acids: CASSLWGGSYNEQFF. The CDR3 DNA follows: TGTGCCAGCAGCTTATGGGGGGGATCCTACAATGAGCAGTTCTTC.

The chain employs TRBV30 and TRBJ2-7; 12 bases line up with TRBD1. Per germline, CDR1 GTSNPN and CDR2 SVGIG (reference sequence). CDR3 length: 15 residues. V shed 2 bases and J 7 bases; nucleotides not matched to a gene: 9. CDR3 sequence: CAWSQTGTGGREQYF. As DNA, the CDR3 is TGTGCCTGGAGTCAAACCGGGACAGGGGGCAGGGAGCAGTACTTC. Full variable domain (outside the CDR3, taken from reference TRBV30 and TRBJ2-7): SQTIHQWPATLVQPVGSPLSLECTVEGTSNPNLYWYRQAAGRGLQLLFYSVGIGQISSEVPQNLSASRPQDRQFILSSKKLLLSDSGFYLCAWSQTGTGGREQYFGPGTRLTVT.

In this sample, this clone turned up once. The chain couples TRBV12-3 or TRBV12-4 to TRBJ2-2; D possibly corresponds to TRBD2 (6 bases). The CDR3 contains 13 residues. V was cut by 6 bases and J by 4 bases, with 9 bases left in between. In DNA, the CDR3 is TGTGCCAGCAGCGTCGGGGGCACCGGGGAGCTGTTTTTT. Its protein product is CASSVGGTGELFF.

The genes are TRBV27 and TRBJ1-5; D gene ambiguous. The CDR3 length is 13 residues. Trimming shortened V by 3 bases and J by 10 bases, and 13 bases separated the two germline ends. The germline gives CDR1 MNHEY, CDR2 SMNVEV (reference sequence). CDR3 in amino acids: CASSLVREGPQHF. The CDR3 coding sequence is TGTGCCAGCAGTTTGGTCCGGGAAGGTCCCCAGCATTTT.

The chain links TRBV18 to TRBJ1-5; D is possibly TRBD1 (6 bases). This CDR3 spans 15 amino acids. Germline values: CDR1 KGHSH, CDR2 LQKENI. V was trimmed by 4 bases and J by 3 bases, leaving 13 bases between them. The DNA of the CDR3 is TGTGCCAGCTCACTAAAGGACAGCTTCAATCAGCCCCAGCATTTT. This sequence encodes CASSLKDSFNQPQHF.

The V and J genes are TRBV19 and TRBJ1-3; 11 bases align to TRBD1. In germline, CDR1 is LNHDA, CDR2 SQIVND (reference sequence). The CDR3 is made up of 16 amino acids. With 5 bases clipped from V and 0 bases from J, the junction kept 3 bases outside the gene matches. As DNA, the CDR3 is TGTGCCAGTAGTGGGACAGGGGGAAACTCTGGAAACACCATATATTTT. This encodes CASSGTGGNSGNTIYF.

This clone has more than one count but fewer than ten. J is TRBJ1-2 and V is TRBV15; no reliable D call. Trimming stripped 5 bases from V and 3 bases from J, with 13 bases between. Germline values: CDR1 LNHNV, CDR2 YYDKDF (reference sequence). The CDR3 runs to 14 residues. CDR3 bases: TGTGCCACCAGCGCCGGATCGGGGTACTATGGCTACACCTTC. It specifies CATSAGSGYYGYTF.

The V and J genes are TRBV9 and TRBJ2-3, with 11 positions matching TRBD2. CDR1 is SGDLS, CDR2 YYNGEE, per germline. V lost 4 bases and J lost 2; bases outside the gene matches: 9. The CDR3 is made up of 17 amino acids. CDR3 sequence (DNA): TGTGCCAGCAGCACCCGACTAGCGGGGCCGGCCACAGATACGCAGTATTTT. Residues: CASSTRLAGPATDTQYF.

This CDR3 is CASSLGRGSTDTQYF. In DNA, the CDR3 is TGTGCCAGCAGCTTAGGGCGGGGATCTACAGATACGCAGTATTTT. This chain connects TRBV7-2 to TRBJ2-3, with D possibly matching TRBD2 (6 bases). Trimming cost V 1 base and J 3 bases, with 11 bases left between them. Germline-derived CDR1 and CDR2 are SGHTA and FQGNSA. The CDR3 totals 15 residues.

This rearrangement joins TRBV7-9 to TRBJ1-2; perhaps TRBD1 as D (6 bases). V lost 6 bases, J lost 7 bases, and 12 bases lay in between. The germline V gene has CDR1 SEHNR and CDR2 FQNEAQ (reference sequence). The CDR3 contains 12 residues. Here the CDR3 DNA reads TGTGCCAGCAGTAAAGCAGGGGTTGGCTACACCTTC. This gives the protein CASSKAGVGYTF.

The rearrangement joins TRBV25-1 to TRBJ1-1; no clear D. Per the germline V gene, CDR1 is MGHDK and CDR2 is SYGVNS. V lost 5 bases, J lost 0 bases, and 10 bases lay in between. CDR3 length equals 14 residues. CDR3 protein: CASSSAVLNTEAFF. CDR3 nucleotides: TGTGCCAGCAGTAGCGCCGTCCTGAACACTGAAGCTTTCTTT.